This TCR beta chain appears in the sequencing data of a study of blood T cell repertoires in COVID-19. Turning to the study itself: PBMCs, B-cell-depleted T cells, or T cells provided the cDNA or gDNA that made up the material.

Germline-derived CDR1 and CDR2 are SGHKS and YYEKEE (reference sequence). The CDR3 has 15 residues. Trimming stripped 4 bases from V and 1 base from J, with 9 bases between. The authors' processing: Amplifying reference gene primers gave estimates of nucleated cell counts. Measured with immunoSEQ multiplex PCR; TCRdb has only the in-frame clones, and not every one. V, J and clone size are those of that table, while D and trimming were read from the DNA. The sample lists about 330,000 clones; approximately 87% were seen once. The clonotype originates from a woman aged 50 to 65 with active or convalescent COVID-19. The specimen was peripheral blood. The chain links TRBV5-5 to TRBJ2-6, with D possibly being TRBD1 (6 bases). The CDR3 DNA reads TGTGCCAGCAGCGGGACATCGTCTGGGGCCAACGTCCTGACTTTC. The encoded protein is CASSGTSSGANVLTF.